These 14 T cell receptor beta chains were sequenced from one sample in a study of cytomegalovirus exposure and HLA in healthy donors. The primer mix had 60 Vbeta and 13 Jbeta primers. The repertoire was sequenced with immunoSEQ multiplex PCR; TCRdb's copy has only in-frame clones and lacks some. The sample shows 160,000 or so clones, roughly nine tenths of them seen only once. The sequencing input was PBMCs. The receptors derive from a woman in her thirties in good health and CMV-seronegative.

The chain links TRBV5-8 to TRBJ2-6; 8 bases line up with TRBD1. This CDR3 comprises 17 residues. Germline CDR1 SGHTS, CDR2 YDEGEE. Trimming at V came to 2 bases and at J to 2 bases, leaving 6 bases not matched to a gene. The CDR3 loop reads CASSFGQGSPGANVLTF. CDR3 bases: TGTGCCAGCAGCTTTGGACAGGGTAGTCCTGGGGCCAACGTCCTGACTTTC.

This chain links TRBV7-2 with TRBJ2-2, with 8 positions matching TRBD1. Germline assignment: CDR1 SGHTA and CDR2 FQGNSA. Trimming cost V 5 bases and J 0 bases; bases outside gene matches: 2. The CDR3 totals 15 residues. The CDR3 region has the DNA TGTGCCAGCAGCCGGGACAGGACGAACACCGGGGAGCTGTTTTTT. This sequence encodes CASSRDRTNTGELFF.

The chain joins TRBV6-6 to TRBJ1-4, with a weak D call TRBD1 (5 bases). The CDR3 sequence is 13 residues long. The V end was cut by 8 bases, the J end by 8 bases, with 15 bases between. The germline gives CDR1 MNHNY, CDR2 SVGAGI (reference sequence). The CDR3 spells CASRRQGGEKLFF. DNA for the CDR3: TGTGCCAGCCGGCGGCAGGGAGGAGAAAAACTGTTTTTT.

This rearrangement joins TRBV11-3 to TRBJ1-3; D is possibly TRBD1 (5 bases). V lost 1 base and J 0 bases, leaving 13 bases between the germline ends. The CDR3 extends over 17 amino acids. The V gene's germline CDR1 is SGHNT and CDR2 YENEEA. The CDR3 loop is CASSLGRAGTSGNTIYF. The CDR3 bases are TGTGCCAGCAGCTTAGGGAGGGCAGGGACCTCTGGAAACACCATATATTTT.

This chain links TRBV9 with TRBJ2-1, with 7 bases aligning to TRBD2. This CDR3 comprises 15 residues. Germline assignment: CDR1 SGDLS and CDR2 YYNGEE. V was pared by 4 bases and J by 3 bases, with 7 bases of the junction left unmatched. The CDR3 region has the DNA TGTGCCAGCAGCCCCCCTCCGGGGGGCTACAATGAGCAGTTCTTC. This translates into CASSPPPGGYNEQFF.

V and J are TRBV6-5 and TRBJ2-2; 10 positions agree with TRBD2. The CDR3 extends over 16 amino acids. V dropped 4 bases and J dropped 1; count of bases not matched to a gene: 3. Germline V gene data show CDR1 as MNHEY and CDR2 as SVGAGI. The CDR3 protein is CASSSQRGGNTGELFF. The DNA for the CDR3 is TGTGCCAGCAGTTCGCAGCGGGGGGGGAACACCGGGGAGCTGTTTTTT.

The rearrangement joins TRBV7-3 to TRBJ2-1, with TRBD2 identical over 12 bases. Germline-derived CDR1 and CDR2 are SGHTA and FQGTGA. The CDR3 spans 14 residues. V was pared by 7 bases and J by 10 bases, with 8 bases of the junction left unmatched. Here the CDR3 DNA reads TGTGCCAGCACCCTAGCGGGAGGGCAGTCCGAGCAGTTCTTC. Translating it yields CASTLAGGQSEQFF.

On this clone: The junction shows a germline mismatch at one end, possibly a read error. CDR3 sequence (DNA): TGTACCAGCAGCTCCTCGACAGGCACGGCCCAGCATTTT. Its protein is CTSSSSTGTAQHF. V and J are TRBV7-9 and TRBJ1-5; tentative D call: TRBD1 (6 bases). This CDR3 comprises 13 residues. Germline CDR1 and CDR2: SEHNR and FQNEAQ (reference sequence).

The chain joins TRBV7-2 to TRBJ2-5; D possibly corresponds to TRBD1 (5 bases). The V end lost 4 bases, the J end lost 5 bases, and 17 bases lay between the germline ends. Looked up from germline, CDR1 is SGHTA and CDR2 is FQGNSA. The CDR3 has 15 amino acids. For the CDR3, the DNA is TGTGCCAGCAGCTCCCAGGACGGACACCGGGAGACCCAGTACTTC. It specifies CASSSQDGHRETQYF. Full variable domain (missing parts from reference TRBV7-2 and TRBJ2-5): GAGVSQSPSNKVTEKGKDVELRCDPISGHTALYWYRQSLGQGLEFLIYFQGNSAPDKSGLPSDRFSAERTGGSVSTLTIQRTQQEDSAVYLCASSSQDGHRETQYFGPGTRLLVL.

The CDR3, as DNA: TGTGCCAGTAGCTTTGCCCGACTCCCCCCTAGCGGGGGAAGCACAGATACGCAGTATTTT. Protein product: CASSFARLPPSGGSTDTQYF. The gene calls are TRBV19 and TRBJ2-3; 10 positions match TRBD2. Germline CDR1 and CDR2: LNHDA and SQIVND (reference sequence). The V and J ends lost 6 bases and 0 bases, in that order; junction bases with no gene match: 18. The CDR3 extends over 20 amino acids.

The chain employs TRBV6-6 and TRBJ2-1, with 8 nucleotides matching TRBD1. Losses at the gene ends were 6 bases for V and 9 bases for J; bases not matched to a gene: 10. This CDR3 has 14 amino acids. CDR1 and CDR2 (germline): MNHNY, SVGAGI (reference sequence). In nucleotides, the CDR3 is TGTGCCAGCAGGGACAGGGACCTTTCTCCTGAGCAGTTCTTC. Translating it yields CASRDRDLSPEQFF.

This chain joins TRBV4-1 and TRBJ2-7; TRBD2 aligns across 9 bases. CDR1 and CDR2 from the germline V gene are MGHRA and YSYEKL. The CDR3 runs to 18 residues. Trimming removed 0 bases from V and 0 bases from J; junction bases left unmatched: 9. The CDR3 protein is CASSQESLAGPFSYEQYF. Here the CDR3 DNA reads TGCGCCAGCAGCCAAGAGTCGCTAGCGGGGCCTTTCTCCTACGAGCAGTACTTC.

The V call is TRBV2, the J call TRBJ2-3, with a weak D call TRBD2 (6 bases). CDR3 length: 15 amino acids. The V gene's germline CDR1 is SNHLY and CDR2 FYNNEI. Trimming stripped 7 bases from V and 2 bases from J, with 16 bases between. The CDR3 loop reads CASNGRGADTDTQYF. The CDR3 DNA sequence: TGTGCCAGCAACGGGCGCGGGGCCGACACAGATACGCAGTATTTT.

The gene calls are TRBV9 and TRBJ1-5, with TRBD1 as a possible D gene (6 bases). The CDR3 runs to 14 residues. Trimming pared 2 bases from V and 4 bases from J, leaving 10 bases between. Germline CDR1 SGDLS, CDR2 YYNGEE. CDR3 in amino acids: CASSVGAENQPQHF. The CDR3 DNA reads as TGTGCCAGCAGCGTGGGGGCAGAGAATCAGCCCCAGCATTTT.